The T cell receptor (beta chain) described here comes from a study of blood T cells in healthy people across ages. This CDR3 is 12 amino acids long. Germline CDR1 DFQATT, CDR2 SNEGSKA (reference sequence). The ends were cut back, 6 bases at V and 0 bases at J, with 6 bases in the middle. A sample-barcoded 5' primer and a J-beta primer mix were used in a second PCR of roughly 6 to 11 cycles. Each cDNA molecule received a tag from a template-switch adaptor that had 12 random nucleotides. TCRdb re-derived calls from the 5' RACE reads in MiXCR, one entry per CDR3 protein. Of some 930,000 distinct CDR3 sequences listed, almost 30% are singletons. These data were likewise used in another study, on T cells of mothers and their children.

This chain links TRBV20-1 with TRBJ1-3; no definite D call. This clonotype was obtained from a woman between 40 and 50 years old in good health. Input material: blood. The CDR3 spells CSAGSSGNTIYF. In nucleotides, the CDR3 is TGCAGTGCCGGGAGCTCTGGAAACACCATATATTTT.